This passage covers 30 T cell receptor beta chains from one sample sequenced in a study of CD8 T cell repertoires and HIV-1 epitope variants. Some clones are missing from TCRdb's copy, which holds only in-frame ones; the method was immunoSEQ multiplex PCR. The table has thousands of clones, more than 60% seen once. What these receptors recognize is not known. Sequencing input: cultured CD8+ T cells derived from PBMCs. The receptors originated from a male donor with HIV.

The rearrangement joins TRBV7-2 to TRBJ1-2; D possibly corresponds to TRBD1 (5 bases). There are 13 residues in the CDR3. CDR1 SGHTA and CDR2 FQGNSA come from the germline V gene. Trimming left V 0 bases short and J 6 bases short, with 8 bases between. In DNA form, the CDR3 reads TGTGCCAGCAGCTTAGCGGGGGACCATGGCTACACCTTC. It specifies CASSLAGDHGYTF.

The chain joins TRBV5-6 to TRBJ2-3; 9 positions match TRBD1. The germline V gene encodes CDR1 SGHDT and CDR2 YYEEEE. V was pared by 2 bases and J by 4 bases, with 8 bases of the junction left unmatched. CDR3 length equals 16 residues. This CDR3 is CASSFGTGLLADTQYF. The CDR3 DNA reads as TGTGCCAGCAGCTTCGGGACAGGGCTTCTTGCAGATACGCAGTATTTT.

V usage is TRBV27 and J usage is TRBJ2-1, with D perhaps TRBD2 (6 bases). Trimming pared 6 bases from V and 0 bases from J, leaving 18 bases between. The CDR3 contains 17 residues. Looked up from germline, CDR1 is MNHEY and CDR2 is SMNVEV (reference sequence). The CDR3 is CASRPTAGRSSYNEQFF. In nucleotides, the CDR3 is TGTGCCAGCAGGCCAACGGCGGGACGGAGCTCCTACAATGAGCAGTTCTTC.

The chain couples TRBV5-8 to TRBJ1-5; 8 nucleotides align to TRBD1. There are 15 residues in the CDR3. Looked up from germline, CDR1 is SGHTS and CDR2 is YDEGEE. Trimming cost V 4 bases and J 3 bases; bases outside gene matches: 6. CDR3 residues: CASSEGQASNQPQHF. CDR3 in DNA: TGTGCCAGCAGCGAGGGACAGGCGTCCAATCAGCCCCAGCATTTT. The variable domain in full, with the rest retrieved from reference TRBV5-8 and TRBJ1-5, is EAGVTQSPTHLIKTRGQQATLRCSPISGHTSVYWYQQALGLGLQFLLWYDEGEERNRGNFPPRFSGRQFPNYSSELNVNALELEDSALYLCASSEGQASNQPQHFGDGTRLSIL.

V is TRBV7-3 and J is TRBJ2-3; TRBD1 matches at 12 bases. Germline V CDR1 and CDR2: SGHTA, FQGTGA. The CDR3 length is 17 residues. V lost 2 bases and J lost 4; bases outside the gene matches: 7. The CDR3: CASSLARDRGLADTQYF. DNA for the CDR3: TGTGCCAGCAGCTTAGCGCGGGACAGGGGGCTCGCAGATACGCAGTATTTT.

The V gene is TRBV27, the J gene TRBJ2-4; 12 nucleotides match TRBD1. Germline V gene sequence: CDR1 MNHEY, CDR2 SMNVEV (reference sequence). The CDR3 has 17 amino acids. Unmatched junction bases numbered 13, after V lost 5 bases and J lost 8 bases. CDR3 amino acids: CASSKLPGQGARDIQYF. CDR3 sequence (DNA): TGTGCCAGCAGTAAGCTCCCGGGACAGGGGGCGCGAGACATTCAGTACTTC.

The gene calls are TRBV27 and TRBJ2-7, with D hard to call. The V end was cut by 6 bases, the J end by 0 bases, with 18 bases between. The length of the CDR3 is 16 residues. CDR1 and CDR2 (germline): MNHEY, SMNVEV (reference sequence). This CDR3 reads CASRGTTTLGSYEQYF. In DNA, the CDR3 is TGTGCCAGCAGGGGTACAACGACCCTCGGCTCCTACGAGCAGTACTTC.

This clone was seen a handful of times. The V call is TRBV27, the J call TRBJ2-2; 10 nucleotides match TRBD2. V was pared by 9 bases and J by 5 bases, with 6 bases of the junction left unmatched. The CDR3 totals 14 residues. Germline CDR1 and CDR2: MNHEY and SMNVEV (reference sequence). The CDR3 spells CASEPSGRTGELFF. For the CDR3, the DNA is TGTGCCAGTGAGCCTAGCGGGAGAACCGGGGAGCTGTTTTTT.

The rearrangement joins TRBV7-3 to TRBJ2-7; a possible D gene is TRBD2 (6 bases). V lost 2 bases and J 6 bases, leaving 8 bases between the germline ends. This CDR3 has 12 residues. The germline V gene has CDR1 SGHTA and CDR2 FQGTGA. This chain's CDR3 is CASSLRAGEQYF. The CDR3 DNA is TGTGCCAGCAGCTTACGAGCGGGCGAGCAGTACTTC.

This clone is hyperexpanded by share. CDR3 nucleotide sequence: TGTGCCAGCAGTTCCCCCGGGACAGGGGTGATTTCCACTGAAGCTTTCTTT. Its protein is CASSSPGTGVISTEAFF. The chain links TRBV28 to TRBJ1-1; the match to TRBD1 covers 10 bases. The V gene's germline CDR1 is MDHEN and CDR2 SYDVKM. V lost 4 bases and J lost 4; bases outside the gene matches: 12. The CDR3 is made up of 17 amino acids.

This chain connects TRBV11-2 to TRBJ2-5; D gene unclear. The last part of the DNA fits TRBJ2-7 better; the J call may be wrong. Germline V gives CDR1 SGHAT, CDR2 FQNNGV. The CDR3 is 13 amino acids. CDR3 loop: CASSAGHSYEQYF. For the CDR3, the DNA is TGTGCCAGCAGCGCAGGCCATTCCTACGAGCAGTACTTC.

The chain has TRBV28 and TRBJ2-1, with 8 bases that match TRBD1. The CDR3 is 12 amino acids. Trimming took 3 bases from V and 14 from J; bases not matched to a gene: 6. The V gene's germline CDR1 is MDHEN and CDR2 SYDVKM. The CDR3 spells CASSFSMTGEFF. CDR3 DNA sequence: TGTGCCAGCAGTTTCTCGATGACAGGGGAGTTCTTC.

The chain has TRBV4-1 and TRBJ2-1; D not certain. The germline V and J ends were trimmed by 1 base and 0 bases, with 7 bases remaining between them. CDR1 is MGHRA and CDR2 is YSYEKL in the germline V gene. This CDR3 contains 15 residues. The chain's CDR3 is CASSQAGSSYNEQFF. The CDR3 nucleotides read TGCGCCAGCAGCCAAGCGGGTAGCTCCTACAATGAGCAGTTCTTC.

The chain employs TRBV30 and TRBJ2-5; 10 bases are shared with TRBD2. Trimming removed 2 bases from V and 5 bases from J; junction bases left unmatched: 17. Germline values: CDR1 GTSNPN, CDR2 SVGIG (reference sequence). The CDR3 sequence is 18 residues long. The CDR3 region has the DNA TGTGCCTGGAGTCCCCCAGCGGGGGGGCCCTTTTCCCCCGAGACCCAGTACTTC. Its translation: CAWSPPAGGPFSPETQYF.

The chain has TRBV6-6 and TRBJ1-1, with a possible D match to TRBD1 (6 bases). CDR3 length: 13 residues. V gave up 6 bases and J gave up 4 bases, with 12 bases separating them. Germline V lookup: CDR1 MNHNY, CDR2 SVGAGI (reference sequence). In nucleotides, the CDR3 is TGTGCCAGCAGCCACGGGGGGCCCACTGAAGCTTTCTTT. It codes for CASSHGGPTEAFF.

V and J are TRBV12-5 and TRBJ2-1; the match to TRBD1 covers 10 bases. CDR1 is LGHNT and CDR2 is FRNRAP in the germline V gene. This CDR3 spans 17 amino acids. V shed 7 bases, J shed 4 bases, and the junction held 13 bases outside the gene matches. The CDR3 protein is CASATEGTGALYNEQFF. The CDR3 nucleotides read TGTGCTAGTGCCACGGAGGGGACAGGGGCATTATACAATGAGCAGTTCTTC.

This chain uses TRBV7-6 with TRBJ2-1, with 7 bases that match TRBD1. Germline V lookup: CDR1 SGHVS, CDR2 FNYEAQ. This CDR3 contains 14 residues. V trimming: 2 bases; J trimming: 7 bases; junction bases outside the gene matches: 5. The CDR3, as DNA: TGTGCCAGCAGCTTAACCACAGGGGAGAATGAGCAGTTCTTC. Translating gives CASSLTTGENEQFF.

The chain employs TRBV5-4 and TRBJ2-2; 8 bases match TRBD2. V trimming: 4 bases; J trimming: 3 bases; junction bases outside the gene matches: 11. This CDR3 spans 17 amino acids. Germline CDR1 is SGHNT and CDR2 is YYREEE (reference sequence). The CDR3 region is CASSPLLLGGDTGELFF. The CDR3 DNA is TGTGCCAGCAGCCCCCTCCTCCTCGGGGGGGACACCGGGGAGCTGTTTTTT.

The J gene is TRBJ1-2, the V gene TRBV2; weak D call: TRBD1 (6 bases). The germline V gene encodes CDR1 SNHLY and CDR2 FYNNEI. Trimming removed 7 bases from V and 2 bases from J, with 20 bases in between. The CDR3 runs to 16 residues. The CDR3: CASNGDLGRGNYGYTF. As DNA, the CDR3 is TGTGCCAGCAACGGGGACCTTGGCAGGGGCAACTATGGCTACACCTTC.

The chain recombines TRBV19 with TRBJ1-3; TRBD1 is a possible D gene (5 bases). V was clipped by 6 bases and J by 0 bases, with 12 bases between them. CDR1 LNHDA and CDR2 SQIVND come from the germline V gene (reference sequence). There are 15 residues in the CDR3. The CDR3 DNA sequence: TGTGCCAGTAGCCGGGACCCTTCCTCTGGAAACACCATATATTTT. This gives the protein CASSRDPSSGNTIYF.

CDR3 loop: CASRRGTEAFF. Here the CDR3 DNA reads TGTGCCAGCCGGAGGGGGACTGAAGCTTTCTTT. V is TRBV9 and J is TRBJ1-1, with D perhaps matching TRBD1 (6 bases). This CDR3 has 11 residues. Germline V gives CDR1 SGDLS, CDR2 YYNGEE. The V end was cut by 7 bases, the J end by 5 bases, with 9 bases between. The variable domain in full, with the rest retrieved from reference TRBV9 and TRBJ1-1, is DSGVTQTPKHLITATGQRVTLRCSPRSGDLSVYWYQQSLDQGLQFLIQYYNGEERAKGNILERFSAQQFPDLHSELNLSSLELGDSALYFCASRRGTEAFFGQGTRLTVV.

The CDR3: CASSRRLAWDNEQFF. CDR3 coding DNA: TGTGCCAGCAGCAGACGACTAGCCTGGGACAATGAGCAGTTCTTC. The gene calls are TRBV7-2 and TRBJ2-1, with 7 bases matching TRBD2. Looked up from germline, CDR1 is SGHTA and CDR2 is FQGNSA. This CDR3 region has 15 residues. Trimming cost V 5 bases and J 5 bases; bases outside gene matches: 9.

In its sample, this clone was seen a few times. The V call is TRBV21-1, the J call TRBJ2-7; no check of the table's D call, TRBD1, against the DNA was made. TRBV21-1 is labeled a pseudogene. The CDR3 has 11 amino acids. The CDR3 loop is CASSNGHEQYF. CDR3 in DNA: TGTGCCAGCAGCAATGGGCACGAGCAGTACTTC.

DNA of the CDR3: TGTGCCAGCAGCTTACGGGTACCACAGGAATTCTATGAAAAACTGTTTTTT. Protein product: CASSLRVPQEFYEKLFF. V and J are TRBV7-8 and TRBJ1-4, with a possible D match to TRBD1 (5 bases). The germline V gene encodes CDR1 SGHVS and CDR2 FQNEAQ. The CDR3 consists of 17 residues. The V end was cut by 2 bases, the J end by 6 bases, with 19 bases between. Full variable domain (missing parts from reference TRBV7-8 and TRBJ1-4): GAGVSQSPRYKVAKRGQDVALRCDPISGHVSLFWYQQALGQGPEFLTYFQNEAQLDKSGLPSDRFFAERPEGSVSTLKIQRTQQEDSAVYLCASSLRVPQEFYEKLFFGSGTQLSVL.

The chain employs TRBV6-5 and TRBJ2-7; tentative D call: TRBD1 (6 bases). CDR3 length: 15 residues. CDR1 MNHEY and CDR2 SVGAGI come from the germline V gene. Trimming removed 0 bases from V and 2 bases from J, with 11 bases in between. CDR3 nucleotide sequence: TGTGCCAGCAGTTACTCGGGACACAATCCCTACGAGCAGTACTTC. Translation: CASSYSGHNPYEQYF.

The chain recombines TRBV5-4 with TRBJ2-7; possibly TRBD2 for D (7 bases). Between the trimmed V and J ends, which lost 4 bases and 4 bases, there was a span of 18 bases. CDR3 length: 15 amino acids. Germline V gives CDR1 SGHNT, CDR2 YYREEE (reference sequence). For the CDR3, the DNA is TGTGCCAGCAGCACTCCGCAAAGGGGGGGGTACGAGCAGTACTTC. It encodes CASSTPQRGGYEQYF.

The V and J genes are TRBV28 and TRBJ2-6, with 11 bases that match TRBD1. Germline loops: CDR1 MDHEN, CDR2 SYDVKM. There are 16 residues in the CDR3. The V segment lost 8 bases and the J segment 3 bases; nucleotides outside the gene matches: 6. Written as DNA, the CDR3 is TGTGCCAGCCGCGGGACAGGGGGGTTTGGGGCCAACGTCCTGACTTTC. This translates into CASRGTGGFGANVLTF.

V is TRBV11-1 and J is TRBJ2-5; the D is unclear. The CDR3 spans 15 residues. V was shortened by 1 base and J by 1 base, with 10 bases between the two germline ends. Germline CDR1 and CDR2: SGHAT and FQDESV (reference sequence). The CDR3 bases are TGTGCCAGCAGCTTAGAGGGCAGAAGCCAAGAGACCCAGTACTTC. Protein product: CASSLEGRSQETQYF.

The chain recombines TRBV4-1 with TRBJ2-5, with a tentative D call TRBD2 (7 bases). The germline V and J ends were trimmed by 1 base and 0 bases, with 12 bases remaining between them. Germline-derived CDR1 and CDR2 are MGHRA and YSYEKL. The CDR3 has 16 amino acids. The CDR3 bases are TGCGCCAGCAGCCAAGGGGGGCGGGGGTACCAAGAGACCCAGTACTTC. Translation gives CASSQGGRGYQETQYF.

The chain is built from TRBV6-5 and TRBJ1-2, with 8 positions matching TRBD1. CDR1 and CDR2 from the germline V gene are MNHEY and SVGAGI. CDR3 length equals 14 residues. V dropped 0 bases and J dropped 7; count of bases not matched to a gene: 4. This CDR3 reads CASSYSPGGFGYTF. Written as DNA, the CDR3 is TGTGCCAGCAGTTACTCGCCAGGGGGCTTTGGCTACACCTTC.